The sample holds one count of the clone carrying this TCR beta chain. What it binds is unknown. This sample was included in a study of T cells after yellow fever vaccination. TCRdb ran MiXCR on the 5' RACE reads and lists one entry per CDR3 protein. Found here are about 510,000 distinct CDR3 sequences, about a fifth of them singletons; the top ten hold around 16%. The ends lost 5 bases at V and 3 bases at J; junction bases unmatched: 5. This CDR3 is 14 amino acids long. The germline CDR1 and CDR2 sequences are SGHTA and FQGNSA. Study-level points and caveats: Researchers noted that a small share of clonotypes showed up in both CD4 and CD8 compartments. By day 5 rather than day 15, the secondary response had peaked, though it was weaker.

The input for sequencing was PBMCs, taken roughly 20 days after the first yellow fever vaccination. The chain carries TRBV7-2 and TRBJ2-7; 9 bases align to TRBD1. The TCR sequence derives from a man aged 18 to 35 who received the YFV17D yellow fever vaccine. CDR3 loop: CASSTDRGLYEQYF. CDR3 DNA sequence: TGTGCCAGCAGCACGGACAGGGGTCTCTACGAGCAGTACTTC.